The source of this T cell receptor (beta chain) is a study of T cell repertoires in cytomegalovirus infection. Looking at the study overall: A matching HLA type, together with CMV infection, was signaled by public TCR beta signatures. Whole-study results and caveats: CMV-specific HLA-C-restricted TCR beta clonotypes dominated the ex vivo response.

Germline V lookup: CDR1 SGHVS, CDR2 FQNEAQ. The V end was cut by 6 bases, the J end by 6 bases, with 21 bases between. The length of the CDR3 is 16 residues. Using its own MiXCR run on the reads, TCRdb lists one record per CDR3 protein. The top ten hold around a sixth of the sample, which has about 700,000 distinct CDR3 sequences, 33% seen once. On this clonotype itself: Its antigen is as yet unknown.

The V and J genes are TRBV7-8 and TRBJ2-1, with D uncertain. This clonotype was obtained from a human donor in good health (CMV status not recorded). Some clones in this sample may be carry-over from other donors' samples. The input for sequencing was cultured PBMCs, taken from culture after CMV antigen stimulation. The CDR3 DNA reads TGTGCCAGCAGTCCCGTTCAGCAGTACAGCACCAATGAGCAGTTCTTC. This sequence encodes CASSPVQQYSTNEQFF.